The 27 T cell receptor beta chains given below trace back to one sample, sequenced in a study of hypomethylating agent response in myelodysplastic syndrome. The table came from immunoSEQ multiplex PCR; TCRdb's copy has only in-frame clones and leaves some out. The profile covers 1,500 to 2,000 clones, with approximately 83% appearing a single time and roughly 20% taken by the ten largest. The specimen comprised bone marrow, sampled before or after starting hypomethylating agent treatment for myelodysplastic syndrome (not recorded which). These receptors all stem from a human donor with myelodysplastic syndrome.

This clone showed up just a few times. J is TRBJ1-2 and V is TRBV6-5; possible D gene TRBD1, 6 bases. Trimming cost V 2 bases and J 5 bases, with 12 bases left between them. CDR3 length equals 14 residues. Germline-derived CDR1 and CDR2 are MNHEY and SVGAGI. The CDR3 DNA sequence: TGTGCCAGCAGTTACCAAGGGGGGATGTATGGCTACACCTTC. Its translation is CASSYQGGMYGYTF.

The rearrangement joins TRBV5-4 to TRBJ2-1; D is perhaps TRBD2 (5 bases). Trimming left V 0 bases short and J 8 bases short, with 6 bases between. CDR1 and CDR2 from the germline V gene are SGHNT and YYREEE (reference sequence). The CDR3 is 12 amino acids. The CDR3 DNA sequence: TGTGCCAGCAGCTTGGATAGCGATGAGCAGTTCTTC. This translates into CASSLDSDEQFF.

The chain carries TRBV30 and TRBJ1-4; 9 bases match TRBD1. Germline V gene lookup returns CDR1 GTSNPN and CDR2 SVGIG (reference sequence). This CDR3 is 13 amino acids long. Losses at the gene ends were 3 bases for V and 8 bases for J; bases not matched to a gene: 4. CDR3 sequence (DNA): TGTGCCTGGAGGGCTGGGACAGGGGAAAAACTGTTTTTT. Translated: CAWRAGTGEKLFF.

The CDR3 protein is CASSLFGTGMVLTEAFF. In DNA, the CDR3 is TGCGCCAGCAGCTTGTTTGGGACAGGGATGGTTCTGACTGAAGCTTTCTTT. The chain links TRBV5-1 to TRBJ1-1; 9 bases fit TRBD1. Germline CDR1 and CDR2: SGHRS and YFSETQ. The ends lost 1 base at V and 5 bases at J; junction bases unmatched: 12. The CDR3 contains 17 residues.

The chain employs TRBV5-1 and TRBJ1-4; 9 bases are a match to TRBD1. With 4 bases clipped from V and 0 bases from J, the junction kept 10 bases outside the gene matches. CDR1 and CDR2 from the germline V gene are SGHRS and YFSETQ. The CDR3 has 18 residues. The CDR3 loop reads CASSPGQGFSATNEKLFF. The CDR3 DNA is TGCGCCAGCAGCCCGGGACAGGGCTTCAGTGCAACTAATGAAAAACTGTTTTTT.

This chain connects TRBV9 to TRBJ1-1, with a possible D match to TRBD1 (6 bases). V lost 4 bases, J lost 3 bases, and 16 bases lay in between. Germline V gene lookup returns CDR1 SGDLS and CDR2 YYNGEE. CDR3 length: 15 residues. The CDR3 protein is CASSPSTGFDTEAFF. The CDR3 DNA is TGTGCCAGCAGCCCCTCAACAGGGTTTGACACTGAAGCTTTCTTT. The complete variable domain, with remaining parts taken from reference TRBV9 and TRBJ1-1, reads DSGVTQTPKHLITATGQRVTLRCSPRSGDLSVYWYQQSLDQGLQFLIQYYNGEERAKGNILERFSAQQFPDLHSELNLSSLELGDSALYFCASSPSTGFDTEAFFGQGTRLTVV.

The V and J genes are TRBV5-1 and TRBJ1-2; possible D gene TRBD1, 5 bases. Germline lookup yields CDR1 SGHRS and CDR2 YFSETQ. This CDR3 contains 14 residues. V lost 2 bases and J 8 bases, leaving 16 bases between the germline ends. CDR3 bases: TGCGCCAGCAGCTTACCGACCGTTCAGGGAGGCTACACCTTC. Its translation is CASSLPTVQGGYTF.

The V and J genes are TRBV5-5 and TRBJ1-5; TRBD1 matches at 7 bases. This CDR3 spans 15 amino acids. V was pared by 0 bases and J by 4 bases, with 4 bases of the junction left unmatched. Germline loops: CDR1 SGHKS, CDR2 YYEKEE (reference sequence). The CDR3 coding sequence is TGTGCCAGCAGCTTGGCCGGGACAGAAAATCAGCCCCAGCATTTT. This gives the protein CASSLAGTENQPQHF.

This clone is hyperexpanded (1% or more) within its sample. The chain joins TRBV5-6 to TRBJ2-3; 9 bases agree with TRBD2. The germline gives CDR1 SGHDT, CDR2 YYEEEE. The CDR3 extends over 19 amino acids. The V gene end was trimmed by 1 base and the J gene end by 2 bases; junction bases not matched to a gene: 14. CDR3 region: CASSLSFSFSGGSTDTQYF. In DNA, the CDR3 is TGTGCCAGCAGCTTGTCCTTTTCGTTTAGCGGGGGTTCCACAGATACGCAGTATTTT.

The rearrangement links TRBV4-1 to TRBJ2-1; unclear D gene. The V end lost 2 bases, the J end lost 1 base, and 15 bases lay between the germline ends. This CDR3 is 17 amino acids long. CDR1 is MGHRA, CDR2 YSYEKL, per germline. Written as DNA, the CDR3 is TGCGCCAGCAGCCAACTTGATATGGGGTTTTCCTACAATGAGCAGTTCTTC. This encodes CASSQLDMGFSYNEQFF.

V gene TRBV2 combines with J gene TRBJ2-2; D may be TRBD1 (6 bases). Per germline, CDR1 SNHLY and CDR2 FYNNEI. Trimming removed 6 bases from V and 3 bases from J, with 8 bases in between. CDR3 length equals 13 residues. The CDR3 here is CASRGADTGELFF. The CDR3 DNA sequence: TGTGCCAGCAGGGGGGCCGACACCGGGGAGCTGTTTTTT.

This sequence joins TRBV28 and TRBJ1-2; 8 nucleotides agree with TRBD1. Trimming removed 7 bases from V and 2 bases from J; junction bases left unmatched: 21. The CDR3 has 19 amino acids. Germline CDR1 reads MDHEN; CDR2 reads SYDVKM. The CDR3 nucleotides read TGTGCCAGCACCCCATCCCCGGGACAGGTTACCCTTGTCAACTATGGCTACACCTTC. This codes for CASTPSPGQVTLVNYGYTF.

V is TRBV18 and J is TRBJ1-4; 8 bases map to TRBD1. Losses at the gene ends were 3 bases for V and 3 bases for J; bases not matched to a gene: 3. The CDR3 sequence is 15 residues long. Looked up from germline, CDR1 is KGHSH and CDR2 is LQKENI. CDR3 nucleotides: TGTGCCAGCTCACCTAGGGGACAGGCTAATGAAAAACTGTTTTTT. Amino acid sequence: CASSPRGQANEKLFF.

This chain uses TRBV19 with TRBJ1-3, with TRBD1 identical over 7 bases. V gave up 7 bases and J gave up 4 bases; unmatched junction bases: 4. The germline V gene has CDR1 LNHDA and CDR2 SQIVND (reference sequence). CDR3 length: 13 residues. The CDR3 region is CASTGQVGNTIYF. The DNA of the CDR3 is TGTGCCAGTACAGGACAGGTCGGAAACACCATATATTTT. The full variable domain, with the rest looked up from reference TRBV19 and TRBJ1-3, is DGGITQSPKYLFRKEGQNVTLSCEQNLNHDAMYWYRQDPGQGLRLIYYSQIVNDFQKGDIAEGYSVSREKKESFPLTVTSAQKNPTAFYLCASTGQVGNTIYFGEGSWLTVV.

About this clone itself: An end of the junction does not agree with germline; a read error may underlie this. The chain employs TRBV11-2 and TRBJ1-1; D might be TRBD1 (6 bases). The CDR3 spans 14 residues. Germline V lookup: CDR1 SGHAT, CDR2 FQNNGV. The CDR3 DNA is TGTGCCAGCAGCTTAAGGCAGGGGAACGCTGAAGCTTTCTTT. It yields the protein CASSLRQGNAEAFF.

The chain links TRBV5-4 to TRBJ2-1, with D perhaps TRBD2 (5 bases). The V gene lost 3 bases and the J gene lost 1 base, with 11 bases spanning the gap. CDR1 is SGHNT and CDR2 is YYREEE in the germline V gene (reference sequence). This CDR3 is built from 15 residues. The CDR3: CASSSLLDSYNEQFF. CDR3 DNA: TGTGCCAGCAGCTCCTTACTAGATTCCTACAATGAGCAGTTCTTC.

The rearrangement links TRBV6-6 to TRBJ2-7; the D gene is possibly TRBD2 (5 bases). This CDR3 region has 15 residues. The V end was cut by 6 bases, the J end by 0 bases, with 15 bases between. Germline CDR1 and CDR2: MNHNY and SVGAGI (reference sequence). The CDR3 protein is CASRDRGISSYEQYF. Written as DNA, the CDR3 is TGTGCCAGCAGGGACCGGGGAATATCCTCCTACGAGCAGTACTTC.

The V call is TRBV6-6, the J call TRBJ2-7, with D perhaps TRBD1 (5 bases). Trimming left V 0 bases short and J 13 bases short, with 19 bases between. Germline lookup yields CDR1 MNHNY and CDR2 SVGAGI (reference sequence). The CDR3 contains 14 residues. CDR3 in DNA: TGTGCCAGCAGTTACTCGAGTAGGACACGGAACCTCTACTTC. Amino acids: CASSYSSRTRNLYF.

The V gene is TRBV27, the J gene TRBJ2-7; no clear D. With 4 bases removed from V and 2 bases from J, the gap between germline ends came to 15 bases. The CDR3 loop spans 15 amino acids. Germline V gene sequence: CDR1 MNHEY, CDR2 SMNVEV (reference sequence). Here the CDR3 reads CASSYRTDLTYEQYF. For the CDR3, the DNA is TGTGCCAGCAGTTATCGGACGGACCTCACCTACGAGCAGTACTTC.

The gene calls are TRBV6-5 and TRBJ2-7; 8 nucleotides align to TRBD1. The CDR3 has 16 amino acids. Germline lookup yields CDR1 MNHEY and CDR2 SVGAGI. The trim removed 2 bases at V and 5 bases at J, leaving 11 bases unmatched. Written as DNA, the CDR3 is TGTGCCAGCAGTTACGGGAGACAGGGGTTCTGGAACGAGCAGTACTTC. It specifies CASSYGRQGFWNEQYF.

V gene TRBV19 combines with J gene TRBJ2-2; 7 bases are shared with TRBD1. The CDR3 spans 15 residues. The germline gives CDR1 LNHDA, CDR2 SQIVND (reference sequence). The trim removed 6 bases at V and 3 bases at J, leaving 7 bases unmatched. The CDR3 DNA reads TGTGCCAGTAGGAGGGGGCAGGGTGACACCGGGGAGCTGTTTTTT. Amino acid sequence: CASRRGQGDTGELFF.

This sequence joins TRBV12-2 and TRBJ2-7; the table's D gene call, TRBD2, was not cross checked with the DNA. TRBV12-2 is labeled a pseudogene. This CDR3 comprises 15 residues. The CDR3 loop reads CASRCRDPRSYEQYF. The CDR3 nucleotides are TGTGCAAGTCGCTGCCGTGATCCGAGATCCTACGAGCAGTACTTC.

This chain uses TRBV4-3 with TRBJ1-1; D may be TRBD1 (6 bases). CDR3 length: 15 amino acids. The germline V gene has CDR1 LGHNA and CDR2 YSLEER. The germline V and J ends were trimmed by 0 bases and 3 bases, with 11 bases remaining between them. The CDR3 nucleotides read TGCGCCAGCAGCCAAGAGGGGGCGCGGGACACTGAAGCTTTCTTT. It yields the protein CASSQEGARDTEAFF.

The V gene is TRBV2, the J gene TRBJ1-1; the D gene is possibly TRBD1 (5 bases). CDR1 and CDR2 from the germline V gene are SNHLY and FYNNEI. V dropped 10 bases and J dropped 1 base, with 13 bases sitting between them. The CDR3 contains 13 residues. The CDR3 DNA reads as TGTGCCACAGGGATAAGGGAGAACACTGAAGCTTTCTTT. Amino acids: CATGIRENTEAFF.

The V call is TRBV5-6, the J call TRBJ1-5; D remains unclear. This CDR3 is 13 amino acids long. Trimming shortened V by 3 bases and J by 3 bases, and 7 bases separated the two germline ends. CDR1 and CDR2 (germline): SGHDT, YYEEEE. The CDR3 loop is CASSYVYNQPQHF. Written as DNA, the CDR3 is TGTGCCAGCAGCTACGTCTACAATCAGCCCCAGCATTTT.

This clone is deemed hyperexpanded. This sequence joins TRBV25-1 and TRBJ2-3; D might be TRBD2 (5 bases). Germline values: CDR1 MGHDK, CDR2 SYGVNS. CDR3 length: 13 amino acids. V lost 5 bases to trimming and J lost 4 bases, with 10 bases between them. The CDR3: CASSLATSDTQYF. For the CDR3, the DNA is TGTGCCAGCAGTCTAGCAACGTCAGATACGCAGTATTTT.

The V and J genes are TRBV19 and TRBJ2-2; the D is unclear. V was clipped by 8 bases and J by 7 bases, with 14 bases between them. Germline loops: CDR1 LNHDA, CDR2 SQIVND (reference sequence). This CDR3 has 13 amino acids. The CDR3 nucleotides are TGTGCCAGTTCCTGGACCATCTACGGGGAGCTGTTTTTT. Its translation is CASSWTIYGELFF.